The TCR beta chain described here comes from a study of blood T cell repertoires in COVID-19. Study summary: Collection of acute and convalescent COVID-19 samples took place in the United States, Italy and Spain. From T cells, B-cell-depleted T cells, or PBMCs came the material, which was cDNA or gDNA.

Germline values: CDR1 SGHTA, CDR2 FQGNSA. The CDR3 is made up of 16 amino acids. V lost 0 bases and J 4 bases, leaving 16 bases between the germline ends. As originally analysed: Cell counts per sample came from amplifying reference gene primers. Measured with immunoSEQ multiplex PCR; TCRdb has only the in-frame clones, and not every one. V and J calls and clone size follow that table, whereas D and trimming were derived from the DNA. The sample has a few hundred thousand clones; around four fifths are singletons. The sequenced sample consisted of peripheral blood. The chain couples TRBV7-2 to TRBJ2-7; weak D call: TRBD1 (5 bases). The sequence derives from a woman between 45 and 65 years old with active or convalescent COVID-19. The CDR3 is CASSLAHRTELYEQYF. CDR3 nucleotides: TGTGCCAGCAGCTTAGCGCACAGGACGGAACTATACGAGCAGTACTTC.